This T cell receptor (beta chain) appears in the sequencing data of a study of control samples from healthy donors and cancer patients. J lost 4 bases, V lost 5 bases, and 7 bases had no gene match. The germline CDR1 and CDR2 sequences are LNHDA and SQIVND (reference sequence). This CDR3 spans 15 amino acids. Clones were read by immunoSEQ multiplex PCR, and TCRdb kept only the in-frame ones, dropping some. Of over 150,000 clones listed, 85% to 95% are singletons. The chain recombines TRBV19 with TRBJ2-2; TRBD1 matches at 7 bases. The specimen sequenced was blood. The clonotype was recovered from a man between 18 and 29 years old in good health. As DNA, the CDR3 is TGTGCCAGTAGTCCTGACAGGGCGGGCACCGGGGAGCTGTTTTTT. Translation: CASSPDRAGTGELFF.